The 25 T cell receptor beta chains given below trace back to one sample, sequenced in a study of T cell changes during pregnancy in multiple sclerosis. Method: immunoSEQ multiplex PCR; TCRdb's copy keeps in-frame clones and lacks some. The sample contains 55,000 to 75,000 clones, roughly 91% of which appear only once. The sequenced sample was peripheral blood, obtained after pregnancy. These receptors all come from a female donor in good health, enrolled as a control in a pregnancy study.

The CDR3 coding sequence is TGTGCCAGCAATACCGGACAGGCCACCTATGGCTACACCTTC. Translation gives CASNTGQATYGYTF. The gene calls are TRBV6-6 and TRBJ1-2; 7 nucleotides line up with TRBD1. Germline CDR1 is MNHNY and CDR2 is SVGAGI (reference sequence). CDR3 length equals 14 residues. Losses at the gene ends were 7 bases for V and 4 bases for J; bases not matched to a gene: 9.

This clone was seen a few times. J is TRBJ2-1 and V is TRBV19, with TRBD2 matching over 8 bases. The CDR3 covers 15 residues. CDR1 and CDR2 from the germline V gene are LNHDA and SQIVND (reference sequence). V dropped 8 bases and J dropped 9; count of bases not matched to a gene: 15. The CDR3 DNA follows: TGTGCCAGTCTTCGTCCGGGACTAGGGATCGTTGAGCAGTTCTTC. This gives the protein CASLRPGLGIVEQFF. Drawing the rest from reference TRBV19 and TRBJ2-1, the complete variable domain is DGGITQSPKYLFRKEGQNVTLSCEQNLNHDAMYWYRQDPGQGLRLIYYSQIVNDFQKGDIAEGYSVSREKKESFPLTVTSAQKNPTAFYLCASLRPGLGIVEQFFGPGTRLTVL.

The V call is TRBV25-1, the J call TRBJ1-1; 7 bases are shared with TRBD1. The CDR3 has 15 amino acids. The J segment lost 1 base and the V segment lost 6 bases, leaving 8 bases of the junction unmatched. The germline CDR1 and CDR2 sequences are MGHDK and SYGVNS. The CDR3: CASSGGQFPNTEAFF. DNA of the CDR3: TGTGCCAGCAGCGGGGGACAGTTTCCGAACACTGAAGCTTTCTTT.

The chain uses TRBV7-2 and TRBJ1-3, with D maybe TRBD1 (5 bases). V was pared by 5 bases and J by 0 bases, with 11 bases between. Germline lookup yields CDR1 SGHTA and CDR2 FQGNSA. The CDR3 contains 15 residues. CDR3 sequence: CASSPGGASGNTIYF. The CDR3 nucleotides read TGTGCCAGCAGCCCCGGGGGAGCCTCTGGAAACACCATATATTTT.

The chain has TRBV27 and TRBJ1-1, with a tentative D call TRBD1 (6 bases). The CDR3 consists of 11 residues. From germline, CDR1 is MNHEY and CDR2 SMNVEV (reference sequence). The germline V and J ends were trimmed by 4 bases and 11 bases, with 11 bases remaining between them. This CDR3 is CASSSGQRAFF. CDR3 sequence (DNA): TGTGCCAGCAGTTCCGGACAGAGGGCTTTCTTT.

The V and J genes are TRBV7-9 and TRBJ2-5; 12 positions match TRBD1. The CDR3 length is 16 residues. Germline lookup yields CDR1 SEHNR and CDR2 FQNEAQ (reference sequence). V lost 5 bases to trimming and J lost 5 bases; unmatched junction nucleotides: 9. As DNA, the CDR3 is TGTGCCAGCAGCCGGGGGACAGGGGGCTTAATTGAGACCCAGTACTTC. The encoded protein is CASSRGTGGLIETQYF. The variable domain in full, completed from reference TRBV7-9 and TRBJ2-5, reads DTGVSQNPRHKITKRGQNVTFRCDPISEHNRLYWYRQTLGQGPEFLTYFQNEAQLEKSRLLSDRFSAERPKGSFSTLEIQRTEQGDSAMYLCASSRGTGGLIETQYFGPGTRLLVL.

The gene calls are TRBV25-1 and TRBJ2-7; D is possibly TRBD1 (5 bases). V gave up 2 bases and J gave up 2 bases, with 7 bases separating them. The CDR3 spans 13 residues. CDR1 is MGHDK, CDR2 SYGVNS, per germline. The CDR3 DNA reads TGTGCCAGCAGTGAAGAGACAGCCTACGAGCAGTACTTC. This translates into CASSEETAYEQYF.

The chain uses TRBV7-2 and TRBJ1-2; 8 bases agree with TRBD1. Trimming removed 6 bases from V and 3 bases from J; junction bases left unmatched: 3. This CDR3 is 13 amino acids long. Germline V gene sequence: CDR1 SGHTA, CDR2 FQGNSA. For the CDR3, the DNA is TGTGCCAGCAGTTCGACAGGGGACTATGGCTACACCTTC. It yields the protein CASSSTGDYGYTF.

This chain connects TRBV5-1 to TRBJ1-5; 7 bases match TRBD1. The J segment lost 2 bases and the V segment lost 0 bases, leaving 11 bases of the junction unmatched. The germline V gene encodes CDR1 SGHRS and CDR2 YFSETQ. This CDR3 contains 18 residues. Here the CDR3 DNA reads TGCGCCAGCAGCTTGGCCGACAGGGCCAGGGGAGGCAATCAGCCCCAGCATTTT. Its protein product is CASSLADRARGGNQPQHF.

The chain joins TRBV7-2 to TRBJ2-1, with 8 bases identical to TRBD2. The CDR3 runs to 16 residues. Germline CDR1 and CDR2: SGHTA and FQGNSA. The V and J ends lost 5 bases and 0 bases, in that order; junction bases with no gene match: 6. CDR3 coding DNA: TGTGCCAGCAGCGGTGCGGGGGGCCTCTCCTACAATGAGCAGTTCTTC. Protein sequence: CASSGAGGLSYNEQFF. Filled out from reference TRBV7-2 and TRBJ2-1, the complete variable domain reads GAGVSQSPSNKVTEKGKDVELRCDPISGHTALYWYRQSLGQGLEFLIYFQGNSAPDKSGLPSDRFSAERTGGSVSTLTIQRTQQEDSAVYLCASSGAGGLSYNEQFFGPGTRLTVL.

V is TRBV7-3 and J is TRBJ2-1; TRBD2 agrees at 8 bases. There are 16 residues in the CDR3. Per germline, CDR1 SGHTA and CDR2 FQGTGA. V was clipped by 5 bases and J by 9 bases; unmatched bases: 15. The CDR3 reads CASSPSAGVRLSEQFF. In DNA form, the CDR3 reads TGTGCCAGCAGCCCATCAGCGGGGGTCCGTCTAAGTGAGCAGTTCTTC.

V usage is TRBV25-1 and J usage is TRBJ2-5; TRBD1 matches 10 bases. The germline CDR1 and CDR2 sequences are MGHDK and SYGVNS. Trimming at V came to 3 bases and at J to 5 bases, leaving 6 bases not matched to a gene. The CDR3 covers 15 residues. CDR3 bases: TGTGCCAGCAGTGACCGACAGGGGGCGCTTGAGACCCAGTACTTC. Translating gives CASSDRQGALETQYF.

This clone was found a few times. This rearrangement joins TRBV27 to TRBJ1-1; the D is unclear. Germline V gene sequence: CDR1 MNHEY, CDR2 SMNVEV (reference sequence). The CDR3 has 14 amino acids. Trimming removed 3 bases at V and 4 bases at J, with 12 bases between. The CDR3 reads CASSFSPGGTEAFF. DNA of the CDR3: TGTGCCAGCAGTTTTTCCCCTGGAGGCACTGAAGCTTTCTTT.

The V gene is TRBV5-1, the J gene TRBJ1-4; a possible D gene is TRBD1 (5 bases). The CDR3 spans 15 residues. The germline V gene encodes CDR1 SGHRS and CDR2 YFSETQ. The V gene lost 0 bases and the J gene lost 6 bases, with 12 bases spanning the gap. CDR3 coding DNA: TGCGCCAGCAGCTTGGAGCAGGGTCGATATGAAAAACTGTTTTTT. Translated: CASSLEQGRYEKLFF.

This rearrangement joins TRBV23-1 to TRBJ1-1; D unresolved. TRBV23-1 is identified as an open reading frame with a role that is uncertain. CDR3 length: 16 residues. The V and J ends lost 0 bases and 0 bases respectively, with 11 bases between them. The CDR3 is CASSQSWQRLNTEAFF. Here the CDR3 DNA reads TGCGCCAGCAGTCAATCCTGGCAACGCCTGAACACTGAAGCTTTCTTT.

This clone appeared once. J is TRBJ2-7 and V is TRBV7-2; D is perhaps TRBD1 (6 bases). The CDR3 covers 15 residues. Germline V gene lookup returns CDR1 SGHTA and CDR2 FQGNSA. Trimming left V 1 base short and J 0 bases short, with 10 bases between. DNA of the CDR3: TGTGCCAGCAGCTTAGGTCAGGGGCGCTCCTACGAGCAGTACTTC. Protein sequence: CASSLGQGRSYEQYF.

The J gene is TRBJ1-1, the V gene TRBV19; a weak D match, TRBD1 (6 bases). Per germline, CDR1 LNHDA and CDR2 SQIVND (reference sequence). This CDR3 is 13 amino acids long. V dropped 2 bases and J dropped 5 bases, with 9 bases sitting between them. CDR3 sequence: CASSITGLTEAFF. As DNA, the CDR3 is TGTGCCAGTAGTATAACAGGGTTGACTGAAGCTTTCTTT. The full variable domain, completed using reference TRBV19 and TRBJ1-1, is DGGITQSPKYLFRKEGQNVTLSCEQNLNHDAMYWYRQDPGQGLRLIYYSQIVNDFQKGDIAEGYSVSREKKESFPLTVTSAQKNPTAFYLCASSITGLTEAFFGQGTRLTVV.

The CDR3 DNA is TGTGCCAGCAGCGTAGTGGCAGGGAATTTTGTCGAGCAGTACTTC. Protein sequence: CASSVVAGNFVEQYF. The rearrangement joins TRBV9 to TRBJ2-7; a weak D match, TRBD1 (5 bases). CDR1 SGDLS and CDR2 YYNGEE come from the germline V gene. This CDR3 comprises 15 residues. The V end lost 0 bases, the J end lost 6 bases, and 16 bases lay between the germline ends.

The chain uses TRBV9 and TRBJ1-2; the D is unclear. V was trimmed by 2 bases and J by 3 bases, leaving 14 bases between them. The CDR3 sequence is 15 residues long. The germline CDR1 and CDR2 sequences are SGDLS and YYNGEE. The CDR3 sequence is CASSVTAGMDYGYTF. CDR3 bases: TGTGCCAGCAGCGTCACAGCGGGCATGGACTATGGCTACACCTTC. The full variable domain, in which reference TRBV9 and TRBJ1-2 provide the parts outside the CDR3, is DSGVTQTPKHLITATGQRVTLRCSPRSGDLSVYWYQQSLDQGLQFLIQYYNGEERAKGNILERFSAQQFPDLHSELNLSSLELGDSALYFCASSVTAGMDYGYTFGSGTRLTVV.

CDR3 region: CASSLVRVGGYTF. The CDR3 nucleotides read TGTGCCAGCAGCTTGGTCAGGGTAGGTGGCTACACCTTC. This chain uses TRBV5-6 with TRBJ1-2; possibly TRBD1 for D (5 bases). V was cut by 0 bases and J by 7 bases, with 10 bases left in between. The CDR3 contains 13 residues. From germline, CDR1 is SGHDT and CDR2 YYEEEE.

The CDR3 protein is CASSLGLAGVLDTQYF. CDR3 DNA: TGTGCCAGCAGCTTGGGACTAGCGGGGGTGTTAGATACGCAGTATTTT. The chain employs TRBV5-6 and TRBJ2-3, with 12 positions matching TRBD2. The length of the CDR3 is 16 residues. Germline CDR1 and CDR2: SGHDT and YYEEEE. After removal of 0 bases from V and 5 bases from J, the junction contained 4 bases not matched to a gene.

This sequence joins TRBV4-3 and TRBJ1-2; D is undetermined. Germline CDR1 LGHNA, CDR2 YSLEER. The CDR3 runs 15 residues. Trimming shortened V by 1 base and J by 7 bases, and 16 bases separated the two germline ends. CDR3 bases: TGCGCCAGCAGCCAAGGTCCCCAGACAAGCAGTGGCTACACCTTC. Protein: CASSQGPQTSSGYTF.

The chain couples TRBV7-9 to TRBJ2-7; 8 positions agree with TRBD1. In germline, CDR1 is SEHNR, CDR2 FQNEAQ (reference sequence). Trimming cost V 5 bases and J 0 bases; bases outside gene matches: 3. This CDR3 spans 14 amino acids. Here the CDR3 reads CASSRDRSSYEQYF. The CDR3 DNA reads as TGTGCCAGCAGCCGGGACAGGAGCTCCTACGAGCAGTACTTC.

This sequence joins TRBV4-2 and TRBJ2-3, with D perhaps matching TRBD2 (5 bases). There are 15 residues in the CDR3. The germline V and J ends were trimmed by 4 bases and 0 bases, with 11 bases remaining between them. Germline CDR1 reads LGHNA; CDR2 reads YNFKEQ. This CDR3 reads CASSLGERSTDTQYF. The CDR3 DNA reads as TGTGCCAGCAGCCTAGGTGAGCGGAGCACAGATACGCAGTATTTT.

V is TRBV13 and J is TRBJ2-7; possible D gene TRBD2, 5 bases. V was trimmed by 6 bases and J by 3 bases, leaving 15 bases between them. Germline loops: CDR1 PRHDT, CDR2 FYEKMQ (reference sequence). The CDR3 is 14 residues long. CDR3 sequence reads: CASSLRRDNYEQYF. The CDR3 coding sequence is TGTGCCAGCAGTCTCCGCCGGGATAACTACGAGCAGTACTTC.